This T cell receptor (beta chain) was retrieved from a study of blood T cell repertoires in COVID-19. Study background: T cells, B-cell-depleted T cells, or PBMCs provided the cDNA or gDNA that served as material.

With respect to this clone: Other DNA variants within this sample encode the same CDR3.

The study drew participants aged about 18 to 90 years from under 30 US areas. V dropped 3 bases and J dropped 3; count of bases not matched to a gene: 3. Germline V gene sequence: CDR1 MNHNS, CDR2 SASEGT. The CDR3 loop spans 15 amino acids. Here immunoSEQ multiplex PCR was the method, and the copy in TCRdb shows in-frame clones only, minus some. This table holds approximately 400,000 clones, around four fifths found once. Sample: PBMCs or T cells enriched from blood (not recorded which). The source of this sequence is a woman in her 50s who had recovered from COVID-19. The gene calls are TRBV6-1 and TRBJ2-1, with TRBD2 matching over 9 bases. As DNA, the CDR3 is TGTGCCAGCAGTGAGGCGGGGGGGTACTACAATGAGCAGTTCTTC. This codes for CASSEAGGYYNEQFF.